The next 9 T cell receptor beta chains were all read from a single sample in a study of Graves' ophthalmopathy and Graves' hyperthyroidism. Amplification targeted the TCR beta CDR3 regions, with RNA transcripts as the source material. First-round RT-PCR employed HTBI primers, with a second-round multiplex PCR after it. Each CDR3 protein is one row after TCRdb ran MiXCR on the multiplex PCR reads. This sample has a few hundred thousand distinct CDR3 sequences, with 17% found just once. The specimen sequenced was peripheral blood. These receptor sequences come from an adult woman with stable Graves' hyperthyroidism.

This clonotype has a count of ten or more. V usage is TRBV30 and J usage is TRBJ1-1; D ambiguous. V lost 0 bases, J lost 5 bases, and 7 bases lay in between. Germline V gives CDR1 GTSNPN, CDR2 SVGIG (reference sequence). The CDR3 covers 12 residues. The CDR3 spells CAWSVVETEAFF. CDR3 sequence (DNA): TGTGCCTGGAGTGTAGTCGAGACTGAAGCTTTCTTT.

This clonotype was recorded many times. J is TRBJ1-1 and V is TRBV4-1; no reliable D call. The CDR3 is 15 amino acids. Trimming shortened V by 0 bases and J by 2 bases, and 10 bases separated the two germline ends. The germline V gene encodes CDR1 MGHRA and CDR2 YSYEKL. The DNA for the CDR3 is TGCGCCAGCAGCCAAGATGAGGCCTTAAACACTGAAGCTTTCTTT. Translated: CASSQDEALNTEAFF.

The chain employs TRBV27 and TRBJ2-7, with D perhaps TRBD2 (5 bases). CDR3 size: 13 residues. Germline CDR1 MNHEY, CDR2 SMNVEV (reference sequence). The ends were cut back, 3 bases at V and 11 bases at J, with 17 bases in the middle. The CDR3 DNA reads TGTGCCAGCAGTTTCTCGGGAAGGTCCCCTGAGTACTTC. It translates to CASSFSGRSPEYF.

This sequence joins TRBV12-3 or TRBV12-4 and TRBJ2-7; D is unresolved. Between the trimmed V and J ends, which lost 7 bases and 0 bases, there was a span of 13 bases. The CDR3 runs 14 residues. The CDR3 DNA follows: TGTGCCAGCACCCTCGGGCCCAGCTCCTACGAGCAGTACTTC. This translates into CASTLGPSSYEQYF.

In its sample, this clonotype was seen a few times. The rearrangement uses TRBV5-6 and TRBJ1-5; TRBD1 matches at 8 bases. Germline CDR1 is SGHDT and CDR2 is YYEEEE. The J segment lost 4 bases and the V segment lost 6 bases, leaving 3 bases of the junction unmatched. This CDR3 spans 13 amino acids. The DNA of the CDR3 is TGTGCCAGCAACCGACAGGGGAATCAGCCCCAGCATTTT. Residues: CASNRQGNQPQHF. The variable domain in full, completed from reference TRBV5-6 and TRBJ1-5, reads DAGVTQSPTHLIKTRGQQVTLRCSPKSGHDTVSWYQQALGQGPQFIFQYYEEEERQRGNFPDRFSGHQFPNYSSELNVNALLLGDSALYLCASNRQGNQPQHFGDGTRLSIL.

The chain has TRBV11-2 and TRBJ2-7, with D possibly being TRBD2 (6 bases). CDR1 and CDR2 from the germline V gene are SGHAT and FQNNGV. Trimming stripped 5 bases from V and 2 bases from J, with 19 bases between. The CDR3 covers 16 residues. As DNA, the CDR3 is TGTGCCAGCAGCCCATTAGTTGGTAGCGGTGCCTACGAGCAGTACTTC. It specifies CASSPLVGSGAYEQYF.

This clonotype came up many times. The genes are TRBV6-2 or TRBV6-3 and TRBJ2-6; unclear D gene. Trimming removed 2 bases from V and 4 bases from J, with 3 bases in between. The CDR3 contains 13 residues. The germline V gene has CDR1 MNHEY and CDR2 SVGEGT. The CDR3 DNA is TGTGCCAGCAGTTACCAGGGGGCCAACGTCCTGACTTTC. Protein: CASSYQGANVLTF.

This clonotype was observed a handful of times. This sequence joins TRBV7-2 and TRBJ2-7; possible D gene TRBD1, 6 bases. The germline V gene encodes CDR1 SGHTA and CDR2 FQGNSA. V was trimmed by 5 bases and J by 1 base, leaving 9 bases between them. The CDR3 has 13 residues. CDR3 sequence reads: CASSTDRSYEQYF. CDR3 coding DNA: TGTGCCAGCAGCACCGACAGGTCCTACGAGCAGTACTTC.

This clonotype was observed many times. The genes are TRBV29-1 and TRBJ2-7, with TRBD2 matching 8 bases. V shed 7 bases and J 1 base; nucleotides not matched to a gene: 6. This CDR3 region has 13 residues. Germline V gene sequence: CDR1 SQVTM, CDR2 ANQGSEA. The CDR3 region is CSALAGSSYEQYF. The CDR3 bases are TGCAGCGCCCTAGCGGGTTCTTCCTACGAGCAGTACTTC.